The 7 T cell receptor beta chains in this list originate from one sample, sequenced in a study of spatial heterogeneity in lung cancer. The time point denotes: sample taken at primary tumor resection. Whole RNA was taken from tumor, nontumor lung or frozen PBMC; it was then sequenced unsorted. Using its own MiXCR run on the 5' RACE reads, TCRdb lists one record per CDR3 protein. The data hold about 85,000 distinct CDR3 sequences, with 15% to 25% observed a single time. The material was PBMCs, obtained at surgery. The source is a male donor with early-stage non-small cell lung cancer.

This chain joins TRBV5-1 and TRBJ2-1, with 7 bases fitting TRBD1. Germline-derived CDR1 and CDR2 are SGHRS and YFSETQ. The CDR3 covers 13 residues. The junction had 6 bases not matched to a gene; V was cut back by 0 bases and J by 12 bases. This CDR3 is CASSLAGGHRQFF. The CDR3 DNA reads TGCGCCAGCAGCTTGGCAGGGGGTCACAGGCAGTTCTTC. Full variable domain (rest looked up from reference TRBV5-1 and TRBJ2-1): KAGVTQTPRYLIKTRGQQVTLSCSPISGHRSVSWYQQTPGQGLQFLFEYFSETQRNKGNFPGRFSGRQFSNSRSEMNVSTLELGDSALYLCASSLAGGHRQFFGPGTRLTVL.

The gene calls are TRBV7-9 and TRBJ1-2; possibly TRBD1 for D (6 bases). This CDR3 region has 16 residues. V shed 5 bases and J shed 7 bases, with 23 bases lying between them. Germline assignment: CDR1 SEHNR and CDR2 FQNEAQ (reference sequence). The CDR3 coding sequence is TGTGCCAGCAGCCCCGGCGACGGGGGCCAACGGTTTGGCTACACCTTC. Translating gives CASSPGDGGQRFGYTF.

There are a few counts of this clonotype. As DNA, the CDR3 is TGTGCCAGCAGCGCACAGAACAGCTTCTATGGCTACACCTTC. The encoded protein is CASSAQNSFYGYTF. This rearrangement joins TRBV5-6 to TRBJ1-2; D is ambiguous. CDR3 length equals 14 residues. Trimming cost V 4 bases and J 4 bases, with 14 bases left between them. The germline V gene has CDR1 SGHDT and CDR2 YYEEEE.

This clonotype was counted a few times. This chain links TRBV11-2 with TRBJ1-3, with D possibly TRBD1 on 5 matching bases. V dropped 5 bases and J dropped 3 bases, with 8 bases sitting between them. The germline V gene has CDR1 SGHAT and CDR2 FQNNGV. The CDR3 loop spans 13 amino acids. CDR3 region: CASSMGVGNTIYF. CDR3 coding DNA: TGTGCCAGCAGCATGGGGGTTGGAAACACCATATATTTT. The full variable domain, rest sourced from reference TRBV11-2 and TRBJ1-3, is EAGVAQSPRYKIIEKRQSVAFWCNPISGHATLYWYQQILGQGPKLLIQFQNNGVVDDSQLPKDRFSAERLKGVDSTLKIQPAKLEDSAVYLCASSMGVGNTIYFGEGSWLTVV.

This clonotype has only a few counts. V and J are TRBV27 and TRBJ1-1, with D hard to call. The CDR3 consists of 16 residues. The germline V and J ends were trimmed by 6 bases and 4 bases, with 21 bases remaining between them. CDR1 is MNHEY and CDR2 is SMNVEV in the germline V gene (reference sequence). The CDR3 loop is CASRRDTANRITEAFF. DNA for the CDR3: TGTGCCAGCAGAAGAGACACAGCGAATAGAATCACTGAAGCTTTCTTT.

The gene calls are TRBV20-1 and TRBJ2-5; D may match TRBD1 or TRBD2 (5 bases each). This CDR3 comprises 16 residues. V dropped 2 bases and J dropped 3 bases, with 19 bases sitting between them. Per the germline V gene, CDR1 is DFQATT and CDR2 is SNEGSKA (reference sequence). The CDR3 DNA reads as TGCAGTGCTAGATCCCCTCTTCTGGGGGAAGAAGAGACCCAGTACTTC. As protein: CSARSPLLGEEETQYF.

This chain connects TRBV29-1 to TRBJ2-2; 7 bases are a match to TRBD1. With 7 bases clipped from V and 4 bases from J, the junction kept 9 bases outside the gene matches. CDR1 and CDR2 (germline): SQVTM, ANQGSEA. The CDR3 length is 14 residues. The CDR3 spells CSGSTGVGTGELFF. CDR3 sequence (DNA): TGCAGCGGAAGCACAGGGGTTGGCACCGGGGAGCTGTTTTTT.